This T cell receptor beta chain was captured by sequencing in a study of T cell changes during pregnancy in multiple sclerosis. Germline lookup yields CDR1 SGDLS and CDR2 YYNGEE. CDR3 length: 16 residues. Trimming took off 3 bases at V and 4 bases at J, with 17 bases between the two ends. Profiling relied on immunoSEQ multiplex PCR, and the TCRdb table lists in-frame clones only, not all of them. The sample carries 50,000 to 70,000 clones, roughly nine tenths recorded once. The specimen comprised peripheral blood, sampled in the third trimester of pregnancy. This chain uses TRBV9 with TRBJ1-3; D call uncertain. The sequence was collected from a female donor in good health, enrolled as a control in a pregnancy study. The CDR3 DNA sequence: TGTGCCAGCAGCGAGCGTTGGTCCCGGTCCGGAAACACCATATATTTT. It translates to CASSERWSRSGNTIYF. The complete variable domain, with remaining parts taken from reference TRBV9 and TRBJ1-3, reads DSGVTQTPKHLITATGQRVTLRCSPRSGDLSVYWYQQSLDQGLQFLIQYYNGEERAKGNILERFSAQQFPDLHSELNLSSLELGDSALYFCASSERWSRSGNTIYFGEGSWLTVV.